This is a list of T cell receptor beta chains from one sample in a study of blood T cells in healthy people across ages. MiXCR was run by TCRdb on the 5' RACE reads, yielding one entry per CDR3 protein. Altogether 450,000 to 650,000 distinct CDR3 sequences are present, about 24% being singletons, with the ten largest covering roughly 9.4%. These data were likewise used in another study, on T cells of mothers and their children.

Source material: blood. The receptors stem from a boy aged 10-17 years in good health. Both conserved end residues are part of each CDR3. D genes are given only for firm matches. Size is omitted from some rows. Given values are once, few, many or a class for expanded clones.

V,size,D,J,DNA,CDR3
TRBV20-1,NA,TRBD2,TRBJ2-5,TGCAGTGCTCGGCTAGCGGGGGCCCCCCGAGAGACCCAGTGCTTC,CSARLAGAPRETQCF
TRBV3-1,few,TRBD1,TRBJ2-7,TGTGCCAGCAGCTGGGGACAGGGGGCCTACGAGCAGTACTTC,CASSWGQGAYEQYF
TRBV27,few,TRBD2,TRBJ2-3,TGTGCCAGCTACCGGACTAGCGGGAGCACAGATACGCAGTATTTT,CASYRTSGSTDTQYF
TRBV12-3/TRBV12-4,few,NA,TRBJ1-1,TGTGCCAGCAGTTCCTTGGCCCCACTAAACACTGAAGCTTTCTTT,CASSSLAPLNTEAFF
TRBV6-5,few,NA,TRBJ1-5,TGTGCCAGCAGTTATGGGGCCCCGTCCAATCAGCCCCAGCATTTT,CASSYGAPSNQPQHF
TRBV4-3,many,NA,TRBJ2-7,TGCGCCAGCAGCCAAGAGTGGGGGGAACCCTACGAGCAGTACTTC,CASSQEWGEPYEQYF
TRBV19,NA,NA,TRBJ2-5,TGTGCCAGTAGGCAAGCGGGAGAGACCCAGTACTTC,CASRQAGETQYF
TRBV2,NA,TRBD1,TRBJ1-5,TGTGCCAGCAGTGACAGGGGGCATAGGGGCAATCAGCCCCAGCGTTTT,CASSDRGHRGNQPQRF
TRBV7-2,few,NA,TRBJ2-7,TGTGCCAGCAGCTTAGTCCGTACAGGCTCCTACGAGCAGTACTTC,CASSLVRTGSYEQYF
TRBV4-3,NA,TRBD2,TRBJ2-5,TGCGCCAGCAGCCAGGACCCGGGACTACAAGAGGCCCAGTACTTC,CASSQDPGLQEAQYF
TRBV7-2,NA,TRBD1,TRBJ1-4,TGTGCCAGCAGCTTAGTCAGGGGGCCCGAAAAACTGTTTTTT,CASSLVRGPEKLFF
TRBV6-5,NA,TRBD1,TRBJ1-6,TGTGCCAGCAGTTCCAGGGGGCAGAGTTCACCCCTCCACTTT,CASSSRGQSSPLHF
TRBV27,few,NA,TRBJ2-7,TGTGCCAGCAGTTTATCGTCGGGGGCCCCCTACGAGCAGTACTTC,CASSLSSGAPYEQYF
TRBV30,NA,NA,TRBJ2-1,TGTGCCTGTCAGGGGATTTCAGGGAACGATGAGCAGTTCTTC,CACQGISGNDEQFF
TRBV27,NA,NA,TRBJ2-1,TGTGCCATCGCGGAGGGCGGGACGGTCAATGAGCAGTTCTTC,CAIAEGGTVNEQFF
TRBV4-2,NA,TRBD1,TRBJ2-7,TGTGCCAGCAGCCAAGGGGACAGGGCGTACGAGCAGTACTTC,CASSQGDRAYEQYF
TRBV9,NA,NA,TRBJ2-2,TGTGCCAGCAGCGGGAGCAGGGGAGGAACCGGGGAGCTGTTTTTT,CASSGSRGGTGELFF
TRBV30,NA,NA,TRBJ1-1,TGTGCCGTATACAGGGCCGACACTGAAGCTTTCTTT,CAVYRADTEAFF